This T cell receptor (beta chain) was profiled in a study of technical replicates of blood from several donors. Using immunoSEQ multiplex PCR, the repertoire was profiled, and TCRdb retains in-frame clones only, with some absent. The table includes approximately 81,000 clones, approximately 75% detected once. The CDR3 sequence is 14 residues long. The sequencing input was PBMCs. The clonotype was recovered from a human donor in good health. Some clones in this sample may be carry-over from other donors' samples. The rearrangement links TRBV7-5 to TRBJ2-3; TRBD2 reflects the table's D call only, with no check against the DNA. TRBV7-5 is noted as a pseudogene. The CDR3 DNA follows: TGTGCCAGAAGCGTCCGGGAGGGACTAGGTACGCAGTATTTT. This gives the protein CARSVREGLGTQYF.